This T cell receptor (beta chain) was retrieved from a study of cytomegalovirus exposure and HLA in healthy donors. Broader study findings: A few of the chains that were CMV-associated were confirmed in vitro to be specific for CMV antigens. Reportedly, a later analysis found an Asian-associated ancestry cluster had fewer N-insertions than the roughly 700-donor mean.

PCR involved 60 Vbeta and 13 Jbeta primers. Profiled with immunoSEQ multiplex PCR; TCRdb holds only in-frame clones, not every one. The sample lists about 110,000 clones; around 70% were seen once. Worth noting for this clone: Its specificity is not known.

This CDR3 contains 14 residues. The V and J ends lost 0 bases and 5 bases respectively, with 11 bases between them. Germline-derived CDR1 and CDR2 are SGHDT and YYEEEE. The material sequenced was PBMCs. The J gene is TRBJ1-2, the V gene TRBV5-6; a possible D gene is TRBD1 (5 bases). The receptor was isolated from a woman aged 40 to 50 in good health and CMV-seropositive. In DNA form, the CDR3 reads TGTGCCAGCAGCTTGGAGTCCAGGGCTTATGGCTACACCTTC. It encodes CASSLESRAYGYTF.